This is a list of T cell receptor beta chains from one sample in a study of cytomegalovirus exposure and HLA in healthy donors. Here immunoSEQ multiplex PCR was the method, and the copy in TCRdb shows in-frame clones only, minus some. The sample lists 150,000 to 200,000 clones; 86% were seen once. The sequencing input was PBMCs. These receptors were collected from a woman aged 25 to 39 in good health and CMV-seronegative. Both conserved end residues are part of each CDR3. D genes are given only for firm matches. Clone size appears in some rows only: once, few, many, or a class for an expanded clone.

clone_size: .; j_call: TRBJ2-3; v_call: TRBV6-1; d_call: .; cdr3_nt: TGTGCCAGCAGTCAGGAGCCAGATACGCAGTATTTT; cdr3_aa: CASSQEPDTQYF
clone_size: .; j_call: TRBJ2-5; v_call: TRBV7-2; d_call: .; cdr3_nt: TGTGCCAGCAGCAGTGGGGAGACCCAGTACTTC; cdr3_aa: CASSSGETQYF
clone_size: .; j_call: TRBJ1-5; v_call: TRBV7-2; d_call: TRBD1; cdr3_nt: TGTGCCAGCAGCTTATTGAGACAGGGGTCGGGTCAGCCCCAGCATTTT; cdr3_aa: CASSLLRQGSGQPQHF
clone_size: .; j_call: TRBJ2-5; v_call: TRBV27; d_call: .; cdr3_nt: TGTGCCAGCAGTTTAGTAGGATTCCAAGAGACCCAGTACTTC; cdr3_aa: CASSLVGFQETQYF
clone_size: .; j_call: TRBJ1-2; v_call: TRBV6-1; d_call: .; cdr3_nt: TGTGCCAGCAGTGTAGCCTATGGCTACACCTTC; cdr3_aa: CASSVAYGYTF
clone_size: .; j_call: TRBJ1-6; v_call: TRBV6-5; d_call: .; cdr3_nt: TGTGCCAGCAGGCCGGGGGAGTTTTATAATTCACCCCTCCACTTT; cdr3_aa: CASRPGEFYNSPLHF
clone_size: .; j_call: TRBJ2-3; v_call: TRBV20-1; d_call: .; cdr3_nt: TGCAGTGCTGAGGGAGATACGCAGTATTTT; cdr3_aa: CSAEGDTQYF
clone_size: .; j_call: TRBJ2-1; v_call: TRBV5-4; d_call: TRBD2; cdr3_nt: TGTGCCAGCAGCTACGGACTAGCGGGATTAAACAATGAGCAGTTCTTC; cdr3_aa: CASSYGLAGLNNEQFF
clone_size: .; j_call: TRBJ2-3; v_call: TRBV5-1; d_call: .; cdr3_nt: TGCGCCAGCAGCTTGAACGGCGGACGCACAGATACGCAGTATTTT; cdr3_aa: CASSLNGGRTDTQYF
clone_size: .; j_call: TRBJ2-2; v_call: TRBV23-1; d_call: TRBD1; cdr3_nt: TGCGCCAGCAGCCGGGAGCTGGGGACAGGGAATAACACCGGGGAGCTGTTTTTT; cdr3_aa: CASSRELGTGNNTGELFF
clone_size: .; j_call: TRBJ2-3; v_call: TRBV6-5; d_call: .; cdr3_nt: TGTGCCAGCAGTTTCTCCAGTGCAGATACGCAGTATTTT; cdr3_aa: CASSFSSADTQYF
clone_size: .; j_call: TRBJ1-3; v_call: TRBV29-1; d_call: .; cdr3_nt: TGCAGCGTTGAAGGGGGAGGCTCTGGAAACACCATATATTTT; cdr3_aa: CSVEGGGSGNTIYF
clone_size: .; j_call: TRBJ2-1; v_call: TRBV28; d_call: .; cdr3_nt: TGTGCCAGCAGTTTTGCCCATGAGCAGTTCTTC; cdr3_aa: CASSFAHEQFF
clone_size: once; j_call: TRBJ2-3; v_call: TRBV6-4; d_call: .; cdr3_nt: TGTGCCAGGGACTTCACAGATACGCAGTATTTT; cdr3_aa: CARDFTDTQYF
clone_size: .; j_call: TRBJ2-5; v_call: TRBV5-1; d_call: .; cdr3_nt: TGCGCCAGCAGCAGACCAGGGGGGCAAGAGACCCAGTACTTC; cdr3_aa: CASSRPGGQETQYF
clone_size: .; j_call: TRBJ1-2; v_call: TRBV28; d_call: .; cdr3_nt: TGTGCCAGCACCGTCGTTGGAGGGTACGGTGGCTACACCTTC; cdr3_aa: CASTVVGGYGGYTF
clone_size: .; j_call: TRBJ1-1; v_call: TRBV15; d_call: .; cdr3_nt: TGTGCCACCAGCAGAGGGGAGGACAGATGGAACACTGAAGCTTTCTTT; cdr3_aa: CATSRGEDRWNTEAFF
clone_size: .; j_call: TRBJ1-2; v_call: TRBV7-2; d_call: .; cdr3_nt: TGTGCCAGCAGCTTAGGAGGGGCGAACAACTATGGCTACACCTTC; cdr3_aa: CASSLGGANNYGYTF
clone_size: .; j_call: TRBJ2-1; v_call: TRBV25-1; d_call: .; cdr3_nt: TGTGCCAGCAGCAAGGACAGAACGCTTCGCAATGAGCAGTTCTTC; cdr3_aa: CASSKDRTLRNEQFF
clone_size: .; j_call: TRBJ2-2; v_call: TRBV29-1; d_call: .; cdr3_nt: TGCAGCGTTGATAACAGAGCCGGGGAGCTGTTTTTT; cdr3_aa: CSVDNRAGELFF
clone_size: .; j_call: TRBJ1-2; v_call: TRBV18; d_call: .; cdr3_nt: TGTGCCAGCTCATCCGGACAGACCTACTATGGCTACACCTTC; cdr3_aa: CASSSGQTYYGYTF
clone_size: once; j_call: TRBJ2-2; v_call: TRBV6-6; d_call: TRBD1; cdr3_nt: TGTGCCAGCAACACAGGGGCGGGTGAGCTGTTTTTT; cdr3_aa: CASNTGAGELFF
clone_size: once; j_call: TRBJ2-5; v_call: TRBV5-6; d_call: .; cdr3_nt: TGTGCCAGCAGCTTGCCGCCAGGGGAGACCCAGTACTTC; cdr3_aa: CASSLPPGETQYF
clone_size: .; j_call: TRBJ2-5; v_call: TRBV7-7; d_call: TRBD1; cdr3_nt: TGTGCTAGCAGCTTAAACAGGGGGCAGGAGACCCAGTACTTC; cdr3_aa: CASSLNRGQETQYF
clone_size: once; j_call: TRBJ2-1; v_call: TRBV7-3; d_call: .; cdr3_nt: TGTGCCAGCAGCCAGGGACCGTACAATGAGCAGTTCTTC; cdr3_aa: CASSQGPYNEQFF
clone_size: .; j_call: TRBJ2-1; v_call: TRBV19; d_call: .; cdr3_nt: TGTGCCAGTAGTATACAGGGGCCAACCTACAATGAGCAGTTCTTC; cdr3_aa: CASSIQGPTYNEQFF
clone_size: once; j_call: TRBJ2-7; v_call: TRBV7-3; d_call: TRBD1; cdr3_nt: TGTGCCAGCAGCTTACTCCCCACCAGGGGGCGCAGACTGGACGAGCAGTACTTC; cdr3_aa: CASSLLPTRGRRLDEQYF
clone_size: .; j_call: TRBJ2-4; v_call: TRBV4-2; d_call: .; cdr3_nt: TGTGCCAGCAGCCAAGGCTGGCAGTTAGCCAAAAACATTCAGTACTTC; cdr3_aa: CASSQGWQLAKNIQYF
clone_size: .; j_call: TRBJ1-5; v_call: TRBV6-5; d_call: .; cdr3_nt: TGTGCCAGCAGGGGTCAAGGTGATCAGCCCCAGCATTTT; cdr3_aa: CASRGQGDQPQHF
clone_size: .; j_call: TRBJ2-2; v_call: TRBV27; d_call: TRBD1; cdr3_nt: TGTGCCAGCAGTAGGAACAGGGGGCTGGCATCCGGGGAGCTGTTTTTT; cdr3_aa: CASSRNRGLASGELFF
clone_size: .; j_call: TRBJ2-3; v_call: TRBV6-4; d_call: TRBD2; cdr3_nt: TGTGCCAGCAGTGATTCAGCGGGGCTCACAGATACGCAGTATTTT; cdr3_aa: CASSDSAGLTDTQYF
clone_size: .; j_call: TRBJ2-1; v_call: TRBV27; d_call: .; cdr3_nt: TGTGCCAGCAGAATGTCAACAGTCAATGAGCAGTTCTTC; cdr3_aa: CASRMSTVNEQFF
clone_size: .; j_call: TRBJ1-2; v_call: TRBV29-1; d_call: .; cdr3_nt: TGCAGCGTTGAAGATGACGGGACTGGCTATGGCTACACCTTC; cdr3_aa: CSVEDDGTGYGYTF
clone_size: once; j_call: TRBJ1-1; v_call: TRBV27; d_call: .; cdr3_nt: TGTGCCAGCAGATTCACCAGGGACCTGAACACTGAAGCTTTCTTT; cdr3_aa: CASRFTRDLNTEAFF
clone_size: few; j_call: TRBJ2-2; v_call: TRBV11-3; d_call: .; cdr3_nt: TGTGCCAGCAGCTTAGGACCCACCGGGGAGCTGTTTTTT; cdr3_aa: CASSLGPTGELFF
clone_size: .; j_call: TRBJ2-1; v_call: TRBV27; d_call: .; cdr3_nt: TGTGCCAGCAGTTTACCGACAGGCAAAGGCAATGAGCAGTTCTTC; cdr3_aa: CASSLPTGKGNEQFF
clone_size: .; j_call: TRBJ2-2; v_call: TRBV7-7; d_call: .; cdr3_nt: TGTGCTAGCAGCTCCCGACATGGGACCGGGGAGCTGTTTTTT; cdr3_aa: CASSSRHGTGELFF
clone_size: .; j_call: TRBJ2-7; v_call: TRBV7-6; d_call: .; cdr3_nt: TGTGCCAGCAGCTTGAGCGGAAACTACGAGCAGTACTTC; cdr3_aa: CASSLSGNYEQYF
clone_size: .; j_call: TRBJ1-5; v_call: TRBV4-3; d_call: .; cdr3_nt: TGCGCCAGCAGCTACAGGGTATATCAGCCCCAGCATTTT; cdr3_aa: CASSYRVYQPQHF
clone_size: once; j_call: TRBJ2-7; v_call: TRBV28; d_call: .; cdr3_nt: TGTGCCAGCAGTTTAATCCGCTACGAGCAGTACTTC; cdr3_aa: CASSLIRYEQYF
clone_size: .; j_call: TRBJ2-5; v_call: TRBV7-9; d_call: .; cdr3_nt: TGTGCCAGCAGCTTAGAAAGTGGTAGTTGGGAGACCCAGTACTTC; cdr3_aa: CASSLESGSWETQYF
clone_size: .; j_call: TRBJ1-1; v_call: TRBV19; d_call: .; cdr3_nt: TGTGCCAGTAGTATAGACGGCGCCACTGAAGCTTTCTTT; cdr3_aa: CASSIDGATEAFF
clone_size: .; j_call: TRBJ2-6; v_call: TRBV11-3; d_call: .; cdr3_nt: TGTGCCAGCAGCTTAGTAAGTGGGAACGGGGCCAACGTCCTGACTTTC; cdr3_aa: CASSLVSGNGANVLTF
clone_size: .; j_call: TRBJ1-5; v_call: TRBV5-5; d_call: .; cdr3_nt: TGTGCCAGCAGTAGGGAAGTGTGGGGTGGGCTTGCCAATCAGCCCCAGCATTTT; cdr3_aa: CASSREVWGGLANQPQHF
clone_size: few; j_call: TRBJ1-5; v_call: TRBV2; d_call: TRBD1; cdr3_nt: TGTGCCAGCAGGAAGACAGGGTTTAGCAATCAGCCCCAGCATTTT; cdr3_aa: CASRKTGFSNQPQHF
clone_size: .; j_call: TRBJ2-7; v_call: TRBV28; d_call: .; cdr3_nt: TGTGCCAGCAGTTACTGGGCTCAAGACTACGAGCAGTACTTC; cdr3_aa: CASSYWAQDYEQYF
clone_size: .; j_call: TRBJ2-7; v_call: TRBV25-1; d_call: .; cdr3_nt: TGTGCCAGCAGTGACGGGGTGGGGGAGCAGTACTTC; cdr3_aa: CASSDGVGEQYF
clone_size: .; j_call: TRBJ2-7; v_call: TRBV7-2; d_call: .; cdr3_nt: TGTGCCAGCAGCGTCGGAGACCTCGCCTTCTACGAGCAGTACTTC; cdr3_aa: CASSVGDLAFYEQYF
clone_size: once; j_call: TRBJ2-2; v_call: TRBV4-1; d_call: .; cdr3_nt: TGCGCCAGCAGCCTTAGCGGGAACACCGGGGAGCTGTTTTTT; cdr3_aa: CASSLSGNTGELFF
clone_size: .; j_call: TRBJ1-1; v_call: TRBV28; d_call: .; cdr3_nt: TGTGCCAGCAGTGGGCCATACACTGAAGCTTTCTTT; cdr3_aa: CASSGPYTEAFF
clone_size: .; j_call: TRBJ1-1; v_call: TRBV5-4; d_call: .; cdr3_nt: TGTGCCAGCAGCTCGAATGGAGGGAACACTGAAGCTTTCTTT; cdr3_aa: CASSSNGGNTEAFF